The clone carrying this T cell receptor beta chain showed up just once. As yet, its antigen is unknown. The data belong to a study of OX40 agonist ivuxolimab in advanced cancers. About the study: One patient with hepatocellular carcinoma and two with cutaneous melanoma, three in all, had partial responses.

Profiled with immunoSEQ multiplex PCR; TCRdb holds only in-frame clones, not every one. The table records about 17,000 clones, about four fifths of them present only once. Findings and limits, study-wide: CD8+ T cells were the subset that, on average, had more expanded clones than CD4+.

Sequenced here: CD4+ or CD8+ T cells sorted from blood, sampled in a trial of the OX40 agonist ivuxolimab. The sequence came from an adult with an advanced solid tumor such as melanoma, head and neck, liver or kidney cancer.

Here the CDR3 DNA reads TGCAGCGTTGAGGGCGCAGGGGTACCCTACGAGCAGTACTTC. Residues: CSVEGAGVPYEQYF. V and J are TRBV29-1 and TRBJ2-7; D might be TRBD1 (6 bases). Germline V gene sequence: CDR1 SQVTM, CDR2 ANQGSEA. V dropped 3 bases and J dropped 2 bases, with 14 bases sitting between them. CDR3 length: 14 amino acids.